The clone carrying this TCR beta chain was seen only a few times. The data originate from a study of blood T cell repertoires in COVID-19. About the research overall: Whether acute or convalescent, the COVID-19 samples came from the United States, Italy and Spain. Sources were T cells, B-cell-depleted T cells, or PBMCs; the material itself was cDNA or gDNA.

Germline CDR1 and CDR2: SEHNR and FQNEAQ (reference sequence). This CDR3 has 16 amino acids. The germline V and J ends were trimmed by 4 bases and 0 bases, with 13 bases remaining between them. Original data processing: Counts of nucleated cells, estimated from reference gene primer amplification, were obtained. The table came from immunoSEQ multiplex PCR; TCRdb's copy has only in-frame clones and leaves some out. That table is the source of V, J and clone size, and D and trimming were worked out from the DNA. The sample records some 41,000 clones, approximately 86% being singletons. Sequenced input: peripheral blood. The V call is TRBV7-9, the J call TRBJ2-4; the D gene is possibly TRBD1 (6 bases). The sequence came from a woman older than 75 with active COVID-19. The CDR3 spells CASSSGAGLAKNIQYF. Written as DNA, the CDR3 is TGTGCCAGCAGCTCAGGGGCAGGGTTAGCCAAAAACATTCAGTACTTC.